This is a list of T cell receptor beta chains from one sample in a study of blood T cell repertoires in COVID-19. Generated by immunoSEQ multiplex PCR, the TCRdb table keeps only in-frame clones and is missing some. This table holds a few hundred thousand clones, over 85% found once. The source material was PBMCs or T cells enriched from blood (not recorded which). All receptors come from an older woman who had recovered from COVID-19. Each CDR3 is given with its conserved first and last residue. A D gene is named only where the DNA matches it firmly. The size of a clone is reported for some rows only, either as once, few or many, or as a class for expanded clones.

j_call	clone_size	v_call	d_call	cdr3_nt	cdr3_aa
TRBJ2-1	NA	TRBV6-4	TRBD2	TGTGCCAGCAGTGTGGAGGGACTAGGTGAGCAGTTCTTC	CASSVEGLGEQFF
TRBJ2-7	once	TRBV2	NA	TGTGCCAGCACCCCAAGACTAGTATCCTACGAGCAGTACTTC	CASTPRLVSYEQYF
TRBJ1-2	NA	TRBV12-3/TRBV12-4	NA	TGTGCCAGCAATCTTTACTATGGCTACACCTTC	CASNLYYGYTF
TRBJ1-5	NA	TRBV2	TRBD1	TGTGCCAGCAACAGGGACAGGGGAACCTGGGAGCCCCAGCATTTT	CASNRDRGTWEPQHF
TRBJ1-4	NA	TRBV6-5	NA	TGTGCCCCCCCCGAGGGAAGCCAGGAAAATGAAAAACTGTTTTTT	CAPPEGSQENEKLFF
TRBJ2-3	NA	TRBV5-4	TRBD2	TGTGCCAGCAGCTTGGAACCGAGCGGGGGGGTCGCAGATACGCAGTATTTT	CASSLEPSGGVADTQYF
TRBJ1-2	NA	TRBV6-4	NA	TGTGCCAGCAGTGCCGGCAGACTCTATGGCTACACCTTC	CASSAGRLYGYTF
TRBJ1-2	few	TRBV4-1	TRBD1	TGCGCCAGCAGCCAAGAGACAGGGATTGGCTACACCTTC	CASSQETGIGYTF
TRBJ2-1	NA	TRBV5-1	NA	TGCGCCAGCAGCTTGGCCGGGACACCTTCCTACAATGAGCAGTTCTTC	CASSLAGTPSYNEQFF
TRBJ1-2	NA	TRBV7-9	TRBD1	TGTGCCAGCAGTCGGGGCAGGGGGTCAAACTATGGCTACACCTTC	CASSRGRGSNYGYTF
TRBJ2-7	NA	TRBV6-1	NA	TGTGCCAGCAGTGAAGCTAACAGCTACGAGCAGTACTTC	CASSEANSYEQYF
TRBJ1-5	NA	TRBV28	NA	TGTGCTGGAGCGCCAGGGCGGTTGCAGCCCCAGCATTTT	CAGAPGRLQPQHF
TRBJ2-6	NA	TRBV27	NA	TGTGCCAGCAGTTTAGAGGGTAGCTCTGGGGCCAACGTCCTGACTTTC	CASSLEGSSGANVLTF
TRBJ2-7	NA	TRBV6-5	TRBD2	TGTGCCAGCGCCGGGACTAGCGGCATCTACGAGCAGTACTTC	CASAGTSGIYEQYF
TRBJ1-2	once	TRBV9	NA	TGTGCCAGCACCGATGGTCTCAATTCAGGGGACTATGGCTACACCTTC	CASTDGLNSGDYGYTF
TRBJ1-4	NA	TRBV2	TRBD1	TGTGCCAGCAGGGTGGACAGGGAAAAACTGTTTTTT	CASRVDREKLFF
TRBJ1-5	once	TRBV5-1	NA	TGCGCCAGCAACTACAGGGCCAATCAGCCCCAGCATTTT	CASNYRANQPQHF
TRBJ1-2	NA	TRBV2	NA	TGTGCCAGCAGTGAAAACGGCTATGGCTACACCTTC	CASSENGYGYTF
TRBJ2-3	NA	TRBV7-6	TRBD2	TGTGCCAGCAGCTTAGGGGTAGCGGGGGGTTTGGATACGCAGTATTTT	CASSLGVAGGLDTQYF
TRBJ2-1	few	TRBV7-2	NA	TGTGCCAGCAGCTTAGACACAGCACGCAATGAGCAGTTCTTC	CASSLDTARNEQFF
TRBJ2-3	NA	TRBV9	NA	TGTGCCAGCAGCGTCAGGGGAGGGTTCTCTAGCACAGATACGCAGTATTTT	CASSVRGGFSSTDTQYF
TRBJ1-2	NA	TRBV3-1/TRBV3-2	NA	TGTGCCAGCAGCCAAGGGTCACTCTATGGCTACACCTTC	CASSQGSLYGYTF
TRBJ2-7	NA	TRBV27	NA	TGTGCCAGCAGTCCCCGGGCCAGTTGGAGGGAGCAGTACTTC	CASSPRASWREQYF
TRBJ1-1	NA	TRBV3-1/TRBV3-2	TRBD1	TGTGCCAGCAGCCGCCGAAGGGGCTCCGGGACAGGTGGATCGAGGACTGAAGCTTTCTTT	CASSRRRGSGTGGSRTEAFF
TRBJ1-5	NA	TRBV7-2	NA	TGTGCCAGCAGCTTAGCGACGTTGAGGGAGGCTTTTGATCAGCCCCAGCATTTT	CASSLATLREAFDQPQHF
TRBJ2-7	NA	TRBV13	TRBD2	TGTGCCAGCAGCTTCCGACTAGCGGGGGTTACCTCCTACGAGCAGTACTTC	CASSFRLAGVTSYEQYF